Here is one TCR beta chain with its context. For TCR beta, libraries came from iRepertoire HTBI primers and Arm-PCR of CDR3 regions. Per the original data handling: The samples included roughly 61 TRBV and some 15 TRBJ segments. A single record per CDR3 protein comes from TCRdb applying MiXCR to the multiplex PCR reads. The V and J calls here are based on TCRdb, not the publication. This table has around 320,000 distinct CDR3 sequences, 16% appearing once. The source of the sample is a study of regulatory T cells in long-lasting Graves disease. Looking at the study overall: Duration of antithyroid drug therapy among newly diagnosed Graves' patients was under 3 months.

Time point noted: newly diagnosed GD, antithyroid drugs for less than 3 months. RNA extracted from PBMCs served as the sequencing template. In addition, the sample was reused for a study of T cells in Graves' hyperthyroidism and ophthalmopathy. As that report states: A first-round RT-PCR of the TCR CDR3 used the HTBI primer set. Separating ophthalmopathy from stable hyperthyroidism was achieved by a 13 V-J model.

The sample in question was peripheral blood mononuclear cells (PBMCs), obtained at new diagnosis, from a patient treated with antithyroid drugs. The sequence was collected from a man aged 35 to 55 with Graves disease.

The DNA for the CDR3 is TGTGCCAGCAGCCAAAACGACCTTGAAGCTTTCTTT. It encodes CASSQNDLEAFF. The chain has TRBV14 and TRBJ1-1; D is unresolved. Germline loops: CDR1 SGHDN, CDR2 FVKESK. V was trimmed by 2 bases and J by 7 bases, leaving 8 bases between them. The CDR3 extends over 12 amino acids.